Below are 30 T cell receptor beta chains sequenced from a single sample in a study of T cells in Graves' hyperthyroidism and ophthalmopathy (dated by TCRdb to the late 2010s). The library was prepared using multiplex PCR. These reads were obtained on an Illumina HiSeq 2000. TCR beta CDR3 regions were amplified from RNA transcripts. A first-round RT-PCR of the TCR CDR3 used the HTBI primer set with the Qiagen OneStep RT-PCR kit. Clones were called with MiXCR by TCRdb after fastp trimmed the public reads at Q25, and only in-frame beta chains were retained. Rows are combined by CDR3 protein, so each entry shows the most common genes and DNA. Within this sample are 700,000 to 950,000 distinct CDR3 sequences, with just over 35% of them counted one time only. Roughly 31% of the sample comes from the top ten. The sample was blood. These receptors were taken from a woman aged 40 to 50 with Graves' hyperthyroidism.

To note about this clonotype: Since a much larger clone is just one base distant, this may be a read error. The chain joins TRBV20-1 to TRBJ2-5; a possible D gene is TRBD2 (6 bases). The V end lost 5 bases, the J end lost 7 bases, and 11 bases lay between the germline ends. In germline, CDR1 is DFQATT, CDR2 SNEGSKA (reference sequence). The CDR3 consists of 11 residues. CDR3 nucleotide sequence: TGCAGTGCTTGGCGGGAACGGACCCAGTACTTC. This gives the protein CSAWRERTQYF.

V and J are TRBV4-3 and TRBJ1-2; TRBD1 might be the D (5 bases). Germline V gene sequence: CDR1 LGHNA, CDR2 YSLEER. V was pared by 4 bases and J by 8 bases, with 20 bases between. The CDR3 contains 15 residues. The CDR3 protein is CASSPQDPRGGGYTF. CDR3 nucleotide sequence: TGCGCCAGCAGCCCTCAAGACCCGAGGGGAGGAGGCTACACCTTC.

This clonotype was recorded a few times. The chain combines TRBV4-3 with TRBJ1-1, with D unclear. The CDR3 totals 14 residues. Germline-derived CDR1 and CDR2 are LGHNA and YSLEER. The V and J ends lost 4 bases and 6 bases respectively, with 15 bases between them. In DNA, the CDR3 is TGCGCCAGCAGCCCCCGGGCCTACGACCCTGAAGCTTTCTTT. This encodes CASSPRAYDPEAFF.

The genes are TRBV7-8 and TRBJ2-5; TRBD1 matches 9 bases. The CDR3 contains 17 residues. V dropped 6 bases and J dropped 3; count of bases not matched to a gene: 14. Germline values: CDR1 SGHVS, CDR2 FQNEAQ. The CDR3 here is CASRPENRGRPKETQYF. The CDR3 region has the DNA TGTGCCAGCAGGCCCGAGAACAGGGGGCGCCCCAAAGAGACCCAGTACTTC. Looking up the rest from reference TRBV7-8 and TRBJ2-5 gives the full variable domain: GAGVSQSPRYKVAKRGQDVALRCDPISGHVSLFWYQQALGQGPEFLTYFQNEAQLDKSGLPSDRFFAERPEGSVSTLKIQRTQQEDSAVYLCASRPENRGRPKETQYFGPGTRLLVL.

This sequence joins TRBV6-2 or TRBV6-3 and TRBJ1-2, with no clear D. Trimming left V 7 bases short and J 5 bases short, with 11 bases between. The V gene's germline CDR1 is MNHEY and CDR2 SVGEGT. CDR3 length: 12 amino acids. As DNA, the CDR3 is TGTGCCAGCACCGACCCCCTATATGGCTACACCTTC. Its translation is CASTDPLYGYTF.

This clonotype occurred many times. This sequence joins TRBV7-9 and TRBJ1-6; D perhaps matches TRBD1 (6 bases). V was clipped by 5 bases and J by 6 bases, with 14 bases between them. Per germline, CDR1 SEHNR and CDR2 FQNEAQ (reference sequence). This CDR3 has 15 residues. CDR3 nucleotide sequence: TGTGCCAGCAGCCCGTCCGGGACAACTAATTCACCCCTCCACTTT. It yields the protein CASSPSGTTNSPLHF.

A few counts support this clonotype. V and J are TRBV7-9 and TRBJ1-5, with D uncertain. This CDR3 has 13 amino acids. Germline CDR1 and CDR2: SEHNR and FQNEAQ (reference sequence). Trimming cost V 6 bases and J 5 bases, with 11 bases left between them. The CDR3 here is CASSWGEYQPQHF. CDR3 nucleotides: TGTGCCAGCAGTTGGGGTGAATATCAGCCCCAGCATTTT.

The V and J genes are TRBV7-9 and TRBJ2-2, with D perhaps TRBD1 (6 bases). V gave up 8 bases and J gave up 3 bases, with 19 bases separating them. CDR1 is SEHNR and CDR2 is FQNEAQ in the germline V gene (reference sequence). The CDR3 length is 16 residues. The CDR3 loop is CASSPQYAGDTGELFF. The CDR3 DNA reads TGTGCCAGCTCACCACAATACGCAGGGGACACCGGGGAGCTGTTTTTT.

The rearrangement joins TRBV29-1 to TRBJ2-7; a possible D gene is TRBD1 (6 bases). The CDR3 spans 15 residues. Germline-derived CDR1 and CDR2 are SQVTM and ANQGSEA. Trimming took 3 bases from V and 7 from J, leaving 22 bases between them. CDR3 DNA sequence: TGCAGCGTTGAGGAGACAGGACTCTCCTACAATGAGCAGTACTTC. This gives the protein CSVEETGLSYNEQYF.

This clonotype came up a few times. This CDR3 is CASSPPGPLYEQYF. DNA for the CDR3: TGTGCCAGCTCACCACCAGGCCCCCTCTACGAGCAGTACTTC. The V call is TRBV7-2, the J call TRBJ2-7, with no clear D. The V gene's germline CDR1 is SGHTA and CDR2 FQGNSA. Trimming took off 8 bases at V and 3 bases at J, with 17 bases between the two ends. This CDR3 contains 14 residues.

Regarding this clonotype: Its ends do not fully match the called genes, so a read error is possible. The chain recombines TRBV7-6 with TRBJ1-1; a possible D gene is TRBD1 (5 bases). The CDR3 has 17 amino acids. Germline CDR1 reads SGHVS; CDR2 reads FNYEAQ. This chain's CDR3 is CASSQRRGADRSTEAFF. CDR3 sequence (DNA): TGCGCCAGCAGCCAGCGTAGGGGCGCGGACCGGAGCACTGAAGCTTTCTTT.

About this clonotype itself: The conserved phenylalanine or tryptophan normally closing the CDR3 is absent here, so this likely arose from a read error. The V call is TRBV25-1, the J call TRBJ2-5; TRBD1 is a possible D gene (6 bases). V lost 6 bases and J 1 base, leaving 15 bases between the germline ends. Germline CDR1 is MGHDK and CDR2 is SYGVNS. CDR3 length equals 15 residues. This CDR3 is CASRGDRTAQETQYL. For the CDR3, the DNA is TGTGCCAGCAGAGGCGATAGGACAGCCCAAGAGACCCAGTACCTC.

This clonotype occurred many times. The chain recombines TRBV20-1 with TRBJ1-1; D gene ambiguous. Trimming cost V 2 bases and J 0 bases, with 7 bases left between them. In germline, CDR1 is DFQATT, CDR2 SNEGSKA (reference sequence). The CDR3 is 13 residues long. The CDR3 here is CSARYSMNTEAFF. For the CDR3, the DNA is TGCAGTGCTAGATATTCGATGAACACTGAAGCTTTCTTT.

The J gene is TRBJ2-7, the V gene TRBV2; no clear D gene. The CDR3 contains 14 residues. Trimming took 5 bases from V and 4 from J, leaving 15 bases between them. Germline V lookup: CDR1 SNHLY, CDR2 FYNNEI. The CDR3 loop reads CASSRAPVGYEQYF. The CDR3 DNA sequence: TGTGCCAGCAGTCGGGCCCCGGTGGGGTACGAGCAGTACTTC.

As concerns this clonotype: With a much larger clone just one base away, this may be a read error. This chain connects TRBV12-3 or TRBV12-4 to TRBJ1-1; TRBD1 agrees at 9 bases. The CDR3 is 14 residues long. J gave up 0 bases and V 5 bases, and 1 base lay outside the gene matches. The CDR3, as DNA: TGTGCCAGCAGTGGACAGGGGATGAACACTGAAGCTTTCTTT. It encodes CASSGQGMNTEAFF.

Comments on this clonotype: One base away lies a much larger clone, so this may be a sequencing read error. The chain combines TRBV9 with TRBJ1-1; a possible D gene is TRBD1 (5 bases). CDR3 length equals 14 residues. CDR1 SGDLS and CDR2 YYNGEE come from the germline V gene. CDR3 in DNA: TGTGCCAGCAGCGGTCAGGGCGGGAACGCTGAAGCTTTCTTT. This translates into CASSGQGGNAEAFF. Complete variable domain (other parts from reference TRBV9 and TRBJ1-1): DSGVTQTPKHLITATGQRVTLRCSPRSGDLSVYWYQQSLDQGLQFLIQYYNGEERAKGNILERFSAQQFPDLHSELNLSSLELGDSALYFCASSGQGGNAEAFFGQGTRLTVV.

Regarding this clonotype: A read error is possible here, since a much larger clone lies one base away. This rearrangement joins TRBV7-2 to TRBJ2-7; D is tentatively TRBD1 or TRBD2 (5 bases each). The germline V gene encodes CDR1 SGHTA and CDR2 FQGNSA. The CDR3 runs to 14 residues. Trimming removed 5 bases from V and 7 bases from J, with 18 bases in between. CDR3 sequence: CASSPWDRDNEQYF. For the CDR3, the DNA is TGTGCCAGCAGCCCATGGGACCGAGACAATGAGCAGTACTTC.

This clonotype was counted ten times or more. The chain has TRBV7-3 and TRBJ1-1; D may be TRBD1 (6 bases). CDR1 SGHTA and CDR2 FQGTGA come from the germline V gene. This CDR3 contains 13 residues. V was shortened by 6 bases and J by 8 bases, with 16 bases between the two germline ends. The CDR3 nucleotides read TGTGCCAGCAGTCGAGCCACAGGGAGGGAAGCTTTCTTT. Residues: CASSRATGREAFF.

This clonotype was detected many times. The gene calls are TRBV19 and TRBJ1-6; 9 bases are a match to TRBD1. Per germline, CDR1 LNHDA and CDR2 SQIVND (reference sequence). The J segment lost 10 bases and the V segment lost 5 bases, leaving 9 bases of the junction unmatched. The CDR3 contains 15 residues. The CDR3 DNA reads TGTGCCAGTAGTGAGACGGGACAGGGTAACTCACCCCTCCACTTT. Translated, it gives CASSETGQGNSPLHF.

To note about this clonotype: A read error is possible here, since a much larger clone lies one base away. The chain links TRBV19 to TRBJ2-5, with no clear D. Per germline, CDR1 LNHDA and CDR2 SQIVND (reference sequence). The CDR3 is made up of 14 amino acids. V was cut by 5 bases and J by 2 bases, with 12 bases left in between. The CDR3 protein is CASSSERRQETQYF. CDR3 DNA sequence: TGTGCCAGTAGTTCGGAAAGGCGACAAGAGACCCAGTACTTC.

As to this clonotype: This may arise from a read error, as a much more abundant clone is one base away. Lacking the conserved final phenylalanine or tryptophan, this CDR3 likely reflects a read error. The rearrangement links TRBV20-1 to TRBJ2-5; the D is unclear. This CDR3 comprises 13 residues. Trimming removed 0 bases from V and 1 base from J, with 6 bases in between. Germline-derived CDR1 and CDR2 are DFQATT and SNEGSKA (reference sequence). The CDR3 nucleotides read TGCAGTGCTAGAGAACAGATCCAAGAGACCCAGTACCTC. Its protein product is CSAREQIQETQYL.

V is TRBV10-3 and J is TRBJ2-2, with 14 bases that match TRBD2. Trimming at V came to 7 bases and at J to 1 base, leaving 2 bases not matched to a gene. The germline V gene encodes CDR1 ENHRY and CDR2 SYGVKD. The CDR3 loop spans 16 amino acids. CDR3 sequence: CAINGLAGGNTGELFF. CDR3 nucleotide sequence: TGTGCCATCAACGGACTAGCGGGGGGGAACACCGGGGAGCTGTTTTTT.

This clonotype was found many times. V is TRBV19 and J is TRBJ2-5, with 7 bases lining up with TRBD1. CDR3 length equals 16 residues. The trim removed 5 bases at V and 2 bases at J, leaving 11 bases unmatched. Per the germline V gene, CDR1 is LNHDA and CDR2 is SQIVND (reference sequence). In DNA, the CDR3 is TGTGCCAGTAGTGTCATATCCGGGACAGCTCAAGAGACCCAGTACTTC. Its protein is CASSVISGTAQETQYF.

As to this clonotype: It is likely a read error, because the conserved phenylalanine at the end of the CDR3 is missing. This chain joins TRBV6-5 and TRBJ2-7, with 7 bases identical to TRBD1. This CDR3 has 15 residues. Germline V gene sequence: CDR1 MNHEY, CDR2 SVGAGI. V gave up 5 bases and J gave up 3 bases; unmatched junction bases: 10. The CDR3 DNA is TGTGCCAGCAGTCGCCGGGACAGAATTTACTACGAGCAGTACCTC. The encoded protein is CASSRRDRIYYEQYL.

Points on this clonotype: A much larger clone sits a single nucleotide away, making a read error possible. The V gene is TRBV7-9, the J gene TRBJ2-5, with D perhaps given as TRBD1 or TRBD2 (5 bases each). Trimming cost V 6 bases and J 3 bases, with 14 bases left between them. The CDR3 has 14 residues. The germline V gene has CDR1 SEHNR and CDR2 FQNEAQ (reference sequence). The CDR3 spells CASRRGVLEETQYF. As DNA, the CDR3 is TGTGCCAGCAGGAGAGGGGTGCTGGAAGAGACCCAGTACTTC.

This clonotype was detected ten times or more. The chain is built from TRBV20-1 and TRBJ2-7, with D perhaps TRBD1 (6 bases). The CDR3 is made up of 15 amino acids. Germline loops: CDR1 DFQATT, CDR2 SNEGSKA (reference sequence). V lost 6 bases to trimming and J lost 6 bases, with 24 bases between them. The CDR3 coding sequence is TGCAGTGCAGGCCACCACCGGGACACGGGAACCGAGCAGTACTTC. This translates into CSAGHHRDTGTEQYF.

This clonotype was counted only a few times. This rearrangement joins TRBV20-1 to TRBJ1-1, with 7 bases aligning to TRBD1. CDR1 and CDR2 from the germline V gene are DFQATT and SNEGSKA (reference sequence). J lost 3 bases, V lost 0 bases, and 10 bases had no gene match. The CDR3 contains 16 residues. The CDR3, as DNA: TGCAGTGCTAGAGATCTGGGCAGGGGGAGATACACTGAAGCTTTCTTT. Its translation is CSARDLGRGRYTEAFF.

This clonotype was seen ten or more times. V and J are TRBV7-2 and TRBJ2-5, with TRBD2 as a possible D gene (5 bases). Germline V gives CDR1 SGHTA, CDR2 FQGNSA. The CDR3 loop spans 16 amino acids. The germline V and J ends were trimmed by 2 bases and 5 bases, with 18 bases remaining between them. The CDR3 is CASSLLTRASVETQYF. The CDR3 nucleotides read TGTGCCAGCAGCTTACTTACGAGGGCCAGTGTTGAGACCCAGTACTTC.

The J gene is TRBJ1-2, the V gene TRBV18; TRBD1 is a possible D gene (6 bases). Per germline, CDR1 KGHSH and CDR2 LQKENI. Trimming pared 3 bases from V and 6 bases from J, leaving 8 bases between. The CDR3 is 12 residues long. Written as DNA, the CDR3 is TGTGCCAGCTCACCGGGGGCGAATGGCTACACCTTC. Its protein product is CASSPGANGYTF.

The genes are TRBV13 and TRBJ1-3; tentative D call: TRBD1 (5 bases). The germline V gene has CDR1 PRHDT and CDR2 FYEKMQ (reference sequence). Trimming took off 4 bases at V and 1 base at J, with 17 bases between the two ends. The CDR3 is 17 amino acids. CDR3 DNA: TGTGCCAGCAGCTCAGTCCTATCGGGGGAATCTGGAAACACCATATATTTT. Its protein is CASSSVLSGESGNTIYF. Looking up the rest from reference TRBV13 and TRBJ1-3 gives the full variable domain: AAGVIQSPRHLIKEKRETATLKCYPIPRHDTVYWYQQGPGQDPQFLISFYEKMQSDKGSIPDRFSAQQFSDYHSELNMSSLELGDSALYFCASSSVLSGESGNTIYFGEGSWLTVV.